The 2 T cell receptor beta chains given below trace back to one sample, sequenced in a study of post-analysis software for immune sequencing data. Study-wide results and caveats: A handful of TRBV segments were more frequent in patients than controls; TRBV5-6, TRBV5-1 and TRBV20-1 belonged to this group.

Their target antigens are unknown. The library was made from cDNA and included unique molecular identifiers. MiXCR, run by TCRdb on the PCR reads, gives a single entry per CDR3 protein. The sample holds roughly 870,000 distinct CDR3 sequences, roughly 50% seen once. The sequenced sample consisted of blood. These receptors all come from a girl aged 10-17 years with multiple sclerosis.

The chain couples TRBV2 to TRBJ2-1, with TRBD2 matching over 13 bases. The germline CDR1 and CDR2 sequences are SNHLY and FYNNEI. With 6 bases clipped from V and 15 bases from J, the junction kept 17 bases outside the gene matches. The CDR3 consists of 16 residues. CDR3 in amino acids: CASRRQTSGRPEILFF. CDR3 DNA: TGTGCCAGCAGACGCCAGACTAGCGGGAGGCCAGAAATCCTGTTCTTC.

The chain links TRBV9 to TRBJ2-4, with D maybe TRBD1 (6 bases). The J call may be wrong; the DNA end is better matched by TRBJ2-5. CDR1 is SGDLS, CDR2 YYNGEE, per germline. This CDR3 has 13 residues. The CDR3 nucleotides read TGTGCCAGCAGCGTAGAACAGGGAGAGACCCAGTACTTC. Its protein product is CASSVEQGETQYF.